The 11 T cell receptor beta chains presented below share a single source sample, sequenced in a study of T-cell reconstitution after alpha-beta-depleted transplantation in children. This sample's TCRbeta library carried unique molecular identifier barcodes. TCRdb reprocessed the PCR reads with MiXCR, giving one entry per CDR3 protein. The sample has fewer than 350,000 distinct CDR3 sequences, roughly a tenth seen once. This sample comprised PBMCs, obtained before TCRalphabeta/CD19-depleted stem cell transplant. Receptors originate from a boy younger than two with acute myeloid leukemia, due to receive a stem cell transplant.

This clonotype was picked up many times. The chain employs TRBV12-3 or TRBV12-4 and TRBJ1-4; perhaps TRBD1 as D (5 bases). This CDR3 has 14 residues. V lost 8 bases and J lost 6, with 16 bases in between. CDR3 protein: CASSDSNWDEKLFF. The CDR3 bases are TGTGCCAGCTCCGACAGCAACTGGGATGAAAAACTGTTTTTT.

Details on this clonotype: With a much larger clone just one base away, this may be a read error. CDR3 protein: CSAGQGPNCGYTF. The CDR3 DNA reads TGCAGTGCTGGACAGGGCCCAAACTGTGGCTACACCTTC. V gene TRBV20-1 combines with J gene TRBJ1-2; 8 bases are a match to TRBD1. CDR1 and CDR2 from the germline V gene are DFQATT and SNEGSKA (reference sequence). The CDR3 has 13 residues.

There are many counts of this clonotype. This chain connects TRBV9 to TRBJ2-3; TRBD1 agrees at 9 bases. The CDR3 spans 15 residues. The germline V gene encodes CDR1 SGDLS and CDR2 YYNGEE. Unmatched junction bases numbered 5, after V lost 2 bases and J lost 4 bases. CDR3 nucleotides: TGTGCCAGCAGCGTGTCACAGGGGGCGTCAGATACGCAGTATTTT. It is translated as CASSVSQGASDTQYF.

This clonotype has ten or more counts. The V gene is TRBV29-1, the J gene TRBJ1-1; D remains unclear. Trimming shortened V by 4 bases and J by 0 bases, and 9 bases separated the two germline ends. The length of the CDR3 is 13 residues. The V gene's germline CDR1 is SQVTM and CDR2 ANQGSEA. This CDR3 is CSVVPVMNTEAFF. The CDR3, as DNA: TGCAGCGTTGTCCCGGTGATGAACACTGAAGCTTTCTTT. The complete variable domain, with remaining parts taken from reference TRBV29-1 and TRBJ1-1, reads SAVISQKPSRDICQRGTSLTIQCQVDSQVTMMFWYRQQPGQSLTLIATANQGSEATYESGFVIDKFPISRPNLTFSTLTVSNMSPEDSSIYLCSVVPVMNTEAFFGQGTRLTVV.

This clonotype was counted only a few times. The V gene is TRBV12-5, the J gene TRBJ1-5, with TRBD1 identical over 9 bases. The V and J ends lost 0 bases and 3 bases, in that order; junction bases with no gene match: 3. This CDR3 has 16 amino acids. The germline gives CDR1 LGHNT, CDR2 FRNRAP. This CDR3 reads CASGLVQGALNQPQHF. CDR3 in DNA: TGTGCTAGTGGTTTGGTACAGGGGGCCCTCAATCAGCCCCAGCATTTT.

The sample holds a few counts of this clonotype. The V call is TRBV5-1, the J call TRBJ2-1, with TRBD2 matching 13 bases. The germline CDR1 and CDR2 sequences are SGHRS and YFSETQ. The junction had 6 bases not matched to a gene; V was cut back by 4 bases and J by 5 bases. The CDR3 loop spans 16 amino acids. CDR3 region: CASSGGTSGVNNEQFF. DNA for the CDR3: TGCGCCAGCAGCGGGGGGACTAGCGGGGTCAACAATGAGCAGTTCTTC.

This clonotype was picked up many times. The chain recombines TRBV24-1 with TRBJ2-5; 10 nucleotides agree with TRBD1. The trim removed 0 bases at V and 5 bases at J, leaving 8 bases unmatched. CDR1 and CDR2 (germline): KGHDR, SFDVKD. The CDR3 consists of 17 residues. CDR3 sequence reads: CATSDLRDRGRVETQYF. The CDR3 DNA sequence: TGTGCCACCAGTGATTTGCGTGACAGGGGGCGAGTTGAGACCCAGTACTTC.

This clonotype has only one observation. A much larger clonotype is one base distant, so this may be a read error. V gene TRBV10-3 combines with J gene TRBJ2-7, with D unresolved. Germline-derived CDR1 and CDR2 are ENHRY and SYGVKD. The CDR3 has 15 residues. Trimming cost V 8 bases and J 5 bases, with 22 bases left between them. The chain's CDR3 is CAIGPLRADTNEQYF. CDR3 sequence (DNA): TGTGCCATCGGCCCACTTCGGGCAGATACCAACGAGCAGTACTTC.

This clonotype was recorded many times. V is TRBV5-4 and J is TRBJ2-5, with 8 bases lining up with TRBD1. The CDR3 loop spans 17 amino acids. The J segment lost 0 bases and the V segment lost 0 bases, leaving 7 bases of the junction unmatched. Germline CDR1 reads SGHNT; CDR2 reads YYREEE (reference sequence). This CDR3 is CASSLDRGSPYQETQYF. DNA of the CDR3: TGTGCCAGCAGCTTGGACAGGGGGTCCCCGTACCAAGAGACCCAGTACTTC.

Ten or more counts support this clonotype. The CDR3 sequence: CASSLGLALDTQYF. The CDR3 DNA reads as TGCGCCAGCAGCTTGGGACTAGCATTAGATACGCAGTATTTT. V is TRBV5-1 and J is TRBJ2-3, with 7 nucleotides matching TRBD2. After removal of 0 bases from V and 5 bases from J, the junction contained 3 bases not matched to a gene. CDR1 and CDR2 from the germline V gene are SGHRS and YFSETQ. The CDR3 contains 14 residues.

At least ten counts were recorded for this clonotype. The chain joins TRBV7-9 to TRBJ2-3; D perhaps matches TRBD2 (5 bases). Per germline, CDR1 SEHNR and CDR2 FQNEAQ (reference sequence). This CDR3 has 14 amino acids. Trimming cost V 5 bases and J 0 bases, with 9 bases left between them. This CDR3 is CASSAADSTDTQYF. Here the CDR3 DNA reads TGTGCCAGCAGCGCAGCGGATAGCACAGATACGCAGTATTTT.